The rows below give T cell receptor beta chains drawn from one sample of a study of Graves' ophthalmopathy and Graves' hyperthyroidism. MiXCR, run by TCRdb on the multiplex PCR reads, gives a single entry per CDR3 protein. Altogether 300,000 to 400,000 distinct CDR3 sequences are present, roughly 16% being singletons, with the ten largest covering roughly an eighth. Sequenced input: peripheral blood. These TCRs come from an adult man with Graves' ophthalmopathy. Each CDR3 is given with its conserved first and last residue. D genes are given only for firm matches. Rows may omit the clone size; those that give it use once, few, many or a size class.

CDR3aa: CSAGGGGDSGNTIYF
CDR3nt: TGCAGTGCTGGGGGGGGCGGGGACTCTGGAAACACCATATATTTT
d_gene: -
v_gene: TRBV20-1
abundance: many
j_gene: TRBJ1-3

CDR3aa: CASSFWTGESEAFF
CDR3nt: TGCGCCAGCAGTTTCTGGACAGGAGAATCTGAAGCTTTCTTT
d_gene: TRBD1
v_gene: TRBV12-3/TRBV12-4
abundance: few
j_gene: TRBJ1-1

CDR3aa: CAISEGRQGSYEQYF
CDR3nt: TGTGCCATCAGTGAAGGTCGGCAGGGGTCCTACGAGCAGTACTTC
d_gene: -
v_gene: TRBV10-3
abundance: -
j_gene: TRBJ2-7

CDR3aa: CASSLTQSNQPQHF
CDR3nt: TGTGCCAGCAGTTTAACACAGAGCAATCAGCCCCAGCATTTT
d_gene: -
v_gene: TRBV28
abundance: many
j_gene: TRBJ1-5

CDR3aa: CASSYTRPGEPSYEQYF
CDR3nt: TGTGCCAGCAGTTACACGCGTCCGGGAGAACCCTCCTACGAGCAGTACTTC
d_gene: -
v_gene: TRBV6-5
abundance: many
j_gene: TRBJ2-7

CDR3aa: CASRGNSNTEAFF
CDR3nt: TGTGCCAGCAGGGGTAATTCGAACACTGAAGCTTTCTTT
d_gene: -
v_gene: TRBV6-1
abundance: many
j_gene: TRBJ1-1

CDR3aa: CSAWVTGSKEGELFF
CDR3nt: TGCAGTGCTTGGGTGACAGGGTCGAAAGAAGGGGAGCTGTTTTTT
d_gene: TRBD1
v_gene: TRBV20-1
abundance: many
j_gene: TRBJ2-2

CDR3aa: CASSLVGGGQGQNQPQHF
CDR3nt: TGTGCCAGCAGCTTAGTCGGGGGGGGACAGGGGCAAAATCAGCCCCAGCATTTT
d_gene: TRBD1
v_gene: TRBV11-2
abundance: many
j_gene: TRBJ1-5

CDR3aa: CAAHRLANYGYTF
CDR3nt: TGTGCCGCACACAGACTTGCTAACTATGGCTACACCTTC
d_gene: -
v_gene: TRBV30
abundance: many
j_gene: TRBJ1-2

CDR3aa: CASSQVPGTRYEQFF
CDR3nt: TGTGCCAGCAGCCAAGTACCAGGGACTAGGTATGAGCAGTTCTTC
d_gene: TRBD2
v_gene: TRBV3-1
abundance: many
j_gene: TRBJ2-1

CDR3aa: CASSPQTTTYGYTF
CDR3nt: TGTGCCAGCAGCCCCCAGACTACTACCTATGGCTACACCTTC
d_gene: -
v_gene: TRBV6-5
abundance: many
j_gene: TRBJ1-2

CDR3aa: CAISDPSGGSNQPQHF
CDR3nt: TGTGCCATCAGTGACCCCTCGGGGGGTAGCAATCAGCCCCAGCATTTT
d_gene: -
v_gene: TRBV10-3
abundance: -
j_gene: TRBJ1-5

CDR3aa: CASTRRRNGETQYF
CDR3nt: TGTGCCAGCACGCGTCGAAGGAACGGAGAGACCCAGTACTTC
d_gene: -
v_gene: TRBV2
abundance: many
j_gene: TRBJ2-5

CDR3aa: CAGAGGGSVSEQYF
CDR3nt: TGTGCCGGCGCGGGTGGGGGATCGGTCTCCGAGCAGTACTTC
d_gene: -
v_gene: TRBV28
abundance: many
j_gene: TRBJ2-7

CDR3aa: CATSRERGGLYEQYF
CDR3nt: TGTGCCACCAGCAGAGAAAGAGGGGGCCTGTACGAGCAGTACTTC
d_gene: TRBD1
v_gene: TRBV15
abundance: many
j_gene: TRBJ2-7

CDR3aa: CASSYSGTRKETQYF
CDR3nt: TGTGCCAGCAGTTACTCTGGGACAAGAAAAGAGACCCAGTACTTC
d_gene: -
v_gene: TRBV6-2/TRBV6-3
abundance: many
j_gene: TRBJ2-5

CDR3aa: CASSLRTNTVLSYEQYF
CDR3nt: TGTGCCAGCAGTCTCCGGACAAACACCGTTCTATCCTACGAGCAGTACTTC
d_gene: -
v_gene: TRBV6-1
abundance: -
j_gene: TRBJ2-7

CDR3aa: CSAESGREQYF
CDR3nt: TGCAGCGCAGAAAGCGGGAGGGAGCAGTACTTC
d_gene: TRBD2
v_gene: TRBV29-1
abundance: many
j_gene: TRBJ2-7

CDR3aa: CASSPRGGYHQPQHF
CDR3nt: TGTGCCAGCAGTCCCCGGGGAGGGTACCATCAGCCCCAGCATTTT
d_gene: -
v_gene: TRBV12-3/TRBV12-4
abundance: many
j_gene: TRBJ1-5

CDR3aa: CASNNNQGAGEQYF
CDR3nt: TGTGCCAGCAATAACAACCAGGGGGCCGGGGAGCAGTACTTC
d_gene: TRBD1
v_gene: TRBV2
abundance: many
j_gene: TRBJ2-7

CDR3aa: CASRREGQETQYF
CDR3nt: TGCGCCAGCAGGCGGGAGGGCCAAGAGACCCAGTACTTC
d_gene: TRBD2
v_gene: TRBV5-1
abundance: many
j_gene: TRBJ2-5

CDR3aa: CSAWDDQTSNQPQHF
CDR3nt: TGCAGTGCTTGGGACGATCAGACTAGCAATCAGCCCCAGCATTTT
d_gene: -
v_gene: TRBV20-1
abundance: many
j_gene: TRBJ1-5

CDR3aa: CASSRDRGRGYTF
CDR3nt: TGCGCCAGCAGCCGGGACAGAGGAAGAGGCTACACCTTC
d_gene: TRBD1
v_gene: TRBV5-1
abundance: many
j_gene: TRBJ1-2

CDR3aa: CASSPRGRRGYTF
CDR3nt: TGTGCCAGCAGCCCGAGGGGGCGCAGGGGCTACACCTTC
d_gene: TRBD1
v_gene: TRBV28
abundance: -
j_gene: TRBJ1-2

CDR3aa: CASMRGNYEQYF
CDR3nt: TGTGCCAGCATGCGGGGCAACTACGAGCAGTACTTC
d_gene: -
v_gene: TRBV2
abundance: once
j_gene: TRBJ2-7

CDR3aa: CASSDRGHQPQHF
CDR3nt: TGTGCCAGCAGTGACAGGGGGCACCAGCCCCAGCATTTT
d_gene: TRBD1
v_gene: TRBV6-1
abundance: once
j_gene: TRBJ1-5

CDR3aa: CASSLAEPGLAGQETQYF
CDR3nt: TGTGCCAGCAGCTTAGCGGAACCGGGACTAGCGGGGCAAGAGACCCAGTACTTC
d_gene: TRBD2
v_gene: TRBV7-2
abundance: -
j_gene: TRBJ2-5

CDR3aa: CASSAGNRNTEAFF
CDR3nt: TGTGCCAGCAGTGCAGGGAACAGGAACACTGAAGCTTTCTTT
d_gene: -
v_gene: TRBV6-1
abundance: few
j_gene: TRBJ1-1

CDR3aa: CAWRGISEAFF
CDR3nt: TGTGCCTGGAGGGGGATCAGTGAAGCTTTCTTT
d_gene: -
v_gene: TRBV30
abundance: many
j_gene: TRBJ1-1

CDR3aa: CASTPARGETQYF
CDR3nt: TGTGCCAGCACTCCGGCCCGGGGAGAGACCCAGTACTTC
d_gene: -
v_gene: TRBV12-3/TRBV12-4
abundance: -
j_gene: TRBJ2-5